Below are 5 T cell receptor beta chains sequenced from a single sample in a study of identical twins. TCRdb passed the 5' RACE reads through MiXCR, listing each CDR3 protein once. The sample has approximately 550,000 distinct CDR3 sequences, 20% to 25% seen once. These data are also associated with another study on yellow fever vaccine responses in identical twins.

The source material was CD4+ T cells sorted from blood. These receptors were obtained from a woman in her late teens or twenties in good health.

The V gene is TRBV19, the J gene TRBJ1-5, with TRBD1 matching 10 bases. The CDR3 is 16 amino acids. J lost 9 bases, V lost 7 bases, and 15 bases had no gene match. CDR1 and CDR2 from the germline V gene are LNHDA and SQIVND (reference sequence). The CDR3 region has the DNA TGTGCCAGTACCTCTTCCCCGGGACAGGGGATTCGGCCCCAGCATTTT. It translates to CASTSSPGQGIRPQHF.

There are a few counts of this clonotype. The V gene is TRBV28, the J gene TRBJ2-2, with D perhaps TRBD1 (5 bases). Deletions cut 6 bases from V and 1 base from J, with 15 bases between. The CDR3 spans 16 residues. Germline CDR1 reads MDHEN; CDR2 reads SYDVKM. The CDR3 region is CASSPLDRGNTGELFF. The CDR3 coding sequence is TGTGCCAGCAGCCCCCTAGACAGAGGGAACACCGGGGAGCTGTTTTTT.

This clonotype was recorded a few times. The chain joins TRBV3-1 to TRBJ2-2, with 8 bases matching TRBD1. Germline CDR1 reads LGHDT; CDR2 reads YNNKEL (reference sequence). J was trimmed by 9 bases and V by 3 bases; bases with no gene match: 6. The CDR3 loop spans 14 amino acids. CDR3 DNA sequence: TGTGCCAGCAGCCATGAGGGACAGGCCAGGGAGCTGTTTTTT. Protein: CASSHEGQARELFF.

In DNA form, the CDR3 reads TGTGCCAGCAGCCGTAACGGGCCCGGCACAGATACGCAGTATTTT. Its translation: CASSRNGPGTDTQYF. The chain uses TRBV27 and TRBJ2-3; D gene uncertain. The CDR3 length is 15 residues. V was cut by 6 bases and J by 1 base, with 14 bases left in between. CDR1 MNHEY and CDR2 SMNVEV come from the germline V gene (reference sequence).

This clonotype came up a few times. The V and J genes are TRBV12-3 or TRBV12-4 and TRBJ2-1, with D hard to call. This CDR3 spans 17 amino acids. Trimming left V 6 bases short and J 0 bases short, with 18 bases between. The CDR3 reads CASSPLVGSSSYNEQFF. In DNA form, the CDR3 reads TGTGCCAGCAGCCCCCTGGTAGGGTCGAGCTCCTACAATGAGCAGTTCTTC.